A selection of T cell receptor beta chains follows, all from one sample in a study of T cells in Graves' hyperthyroidism and ophthalmopathy. TCRdb independently ran MiXCR on the multiplex PCR reads; one entry per CDR3 protein. The data show 500,000 to 600,000 distinct CDR3 sequences, with roughly 45% seen just once and about 40% held by the top ten. The specimen sequenced was peripheral blood or thyroid tissue (not recorded which). The receptors here all came from an adult woman with Graves' disease, either hyperthyroidism or ophthalmopathy (not recorded which). Both conserved end residues are part of each CDR3. D genes are given only for firm matches. Not all rows give a size; the values are once, few, many and, for expanded clones, a class.

CDR3 DNA,CDR3 protein,clone size,D gene,J gene,V gene
TGTGCCATCAGTGAGTATGACGAGCAGTACTTC,CAISEYDEQYF,few,NA,TRBJ2-7,TRBV10-3
TGTGCCAGCAGCGTCTTAGACAGGAGGAACTATGGCTACACCTTC,CASSVLDRRNYGYTF,many,NA,TRBJ1-2,TRBV9
TGTGCCACTAGAGATATGGGACAGGAGGGGGGCTACACCTTC,CATRDMGQEGGYTF,few,TRBD1,TRBJ1-2,TRBV25-1
TGTGCCAGCAGTGATATCTGGACAGAGCAGCTGAACACTGAAGCTTTCTTT,CASSDIWTEQLNTEAFF,once,NA,TRBJ1-1,TRBV2
TGTGCCAGCAGCTTAGCGGGGGACACAGGACAACTCTATCCCCTCCACTTT,CASSLAGDTGQLYPLHF,many,NA,TRBJ1-6,TRBV7-9
TGCAGCGCCGCCGGGACAGGGACGTACGAGCAGTACTTC,CSAAGTGTYEQYF,NA,TRBD1,TRBJ2-7,TRBV29-1
TGCAGTGCTAGAGTTGCGGGGCCCGGGGAGCTGTTTTTT,CSARVAGPGELFF,many,NA,TRBJ2-2,TRBV20-1
TGCAGTGCTAGAAGCCTAGCGGGAGGGGTACAAGAGACCCAGTACTTC,CSARSLAGGVQETQYF,many,TRBD2,TRBJ2-5,TRBV20-1
TGTGCCAGCTCACCCCGACAGGCGGTGAACACTGAAGCTTTCTTT,CASSPRQAVNTEAFF,few,NA,TRBJ1-1,TRBV18
TGCAGCTCAACGGGACTAGCGGGAGAAGAGACCCAGTACTTC,CSSTGLAGEETQYF,NA,TRBD2,TRBJ2-5,TRBV29-1
TGTGCCAGCAGCTTAGCCACAGCGTGGCACAGTCGCCTCACAGATACGCAGTATTTT,CASSLATAWHSRLTDTQYF,NA,NA,TRBJ2-3,TRBV7-4
TGTGCCAGCAGCCTGGGACAGGGAGCACGAGGCGAGCAGTACTTC,CASSLGQGARGEQYF,NA,TRBD1,TRBJ2-7,TRBV7-8
TGTGCCAGCAGTCCGGAGACAGGGGGGAGGTACGAGCAGTACTTC,CASSPETGGRYEQYF,NA,TRBD1,TRBJ2-7,TRBV6-1
TGCAGTGGAAGGAAAGGGACAGGGGCTAATTCACCCCTCCACTTT,CSGRKGTGANSPLHF,many,TRBD1,TRBJ1-6,TRBV20-1
TGTGCCAGCAGCCACCGGGACAGGACCGGCGAGCAGTACTTC,CASSHRDRTGEQYF,NA,TRBD1,TRBJ2-7,TRBV3-1
TGCAGCGTTGAAGGGTCTAGCGGAGGGACCTACAATGAGCAGTTCTTC,CSVEGSSGGTYNEQFF,NA,TRBD2,TRBJ2-1,TRBV29-1
TGTGCCAGCAGTCGCAGGGGTAATTCACCCCTCCACTTT,CASSRRGNSPLHF,many,NA,TRBJ1-6,TRBV3-1
TGTGCCAGCAGTCGGACAGTTTCTACCTCACCCCTCCACTTT,CASSRTVSTSPLHF,NA,NA,TRBJ1-6,TRBV7-2
TGTGCCAGCAGCTTACAGGAACAGCACTATGGCTACACCTTC,CASSLQEQHYGYTF,few,NA,TRBJ1-2,TRBV11-2
TGTGCCAGCAGCTTAGGGGGTCTTGGAGCTTTCTTT,CASSLGGLGAFF,many,NA,TRBJ1-1,TRBV7-9
TGTGCCAGCAGCTTAGAAGGTTTTCGGGCGACCCAGTACTTC,CASSLEGFRATQYF,NA,NA,TRBJ2-5,TRBV11-1
TGCAGTGCCCCCCGTCGGGGGCCTGGAAACACCATATATTTT,CSAPRRGPGNTIYF,NA,NA,TRBJ1-3,TRBV20-1
TGTGCCAGCAGCCGGCGGGGGCCCTCCTACGAGCAGTACTTC,CASSRRGPSYEQYF,NA,NA,TRBJ2-7,TRBV4-2
TGTGCCAGCAGTTACTCGCCCAGGGTCTACGAGCAGTACTTC,CASSYSPRVYEQYF,NA,NA,TRBJ2-7,TRBV7-9
TGTGCCAGCAGTTACTCCCGGACAGTTTATAGCAATCAGCCCCAGCATTTT,CASSYSRTVYSNQPQHF,NA,NA,TRBJ1-5,TRBV6-2/TRBV6-3
TGTGCCAGCGCGGACAGGCTCAATCAGCCCCAGCATTTT,CASADRLNQPQHF,few,TRBD1,TRBJ1-5,TRBV7-2
TGCAGTGCTAGAGATTGGGGACTCTCCCTTGAAAAACTGTTTTTT,CSARDWGLSLEKLFF,many,NA,TRBJ1-4,TRBV20-1
TGTGCCACCGCCGAAGGGCTAGCGGGAGGGCCGGTGTATGACGGGGAGCTGTTTTTT,CATAEGLAGGPVYDGELFF,NA,TRBD2,TRBJ2-2,TRBV15